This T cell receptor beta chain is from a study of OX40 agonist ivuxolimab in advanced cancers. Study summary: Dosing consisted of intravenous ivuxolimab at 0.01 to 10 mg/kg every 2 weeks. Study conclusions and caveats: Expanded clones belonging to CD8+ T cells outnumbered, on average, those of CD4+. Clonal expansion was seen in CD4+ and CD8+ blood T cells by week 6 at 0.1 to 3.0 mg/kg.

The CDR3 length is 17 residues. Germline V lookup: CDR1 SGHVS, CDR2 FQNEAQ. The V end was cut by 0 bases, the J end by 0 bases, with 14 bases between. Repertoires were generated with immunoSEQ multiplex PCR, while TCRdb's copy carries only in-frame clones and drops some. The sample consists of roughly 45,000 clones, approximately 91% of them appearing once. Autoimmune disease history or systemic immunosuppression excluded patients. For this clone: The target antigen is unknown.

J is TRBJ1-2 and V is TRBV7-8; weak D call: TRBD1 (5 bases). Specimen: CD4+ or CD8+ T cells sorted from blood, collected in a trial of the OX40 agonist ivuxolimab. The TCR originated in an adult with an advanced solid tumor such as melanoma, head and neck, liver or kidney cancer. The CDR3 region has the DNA TGTGCCAGCAGCTTAGCGCAGGGCGTCGTAGCTAACTATGGCTACACCTTC. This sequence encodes CASSLAQGVVANYGYTF.